This TCR beta chain stems from a study of shared clonotypes between healthy human individuals. Assay used: immunoSEQ multiplex PCR; TCRdb lists only in-frame clones, some missing. The data show hundreds of thousands of clones, more than 70% seen once. CDR3 length: 14 residues. Germline trimming cut 3 bases from V and 7 bases from J; bases unmatched to any gene: 6. The V gene's germline CDR1 is MNHEY and CDR2 SVGAGI. This clonotype was sampled from a woman aged 40 to 50 in good health. Some clones in this sample may be carry-over from other donors' samples. The rearrangement joins TRBV6-5 to TRBJ1-1, with 9 bases aligning to TRBD1. Sequencing input: PBMCs. CDR3 residues: CASSYLQGANEAFF. The DNA of the CDR3 is TGTGCCAGCAGTTATTTACAGGGGGCGAATGAAGCTTTCTTT.